These 15 T cell receptor beta chains came from one sample sequenced in a study of blood T cell repertoires in COVID-19. Sequencing was performed with immunoSEQ multiplex PCR; in TCRdb, only in-frame clones are kept and a portion is missing. The table shows 250,000 or so clones, with less than 90% occurring only once. The material sequenced was peripheral blood. These receptor sequences come from a man aged 60 to 69 with acute or convalescent COVID-19.

As DNA, the CDR3 is TGTGCCAGTAGTATAGCCTCGGTCTCGGGTGCTGAGCAGTTCTTC. Translating gives CASSIASVSGAEQFF. This chain links TRBV19 with TRBJ2-1, with unresolved D. Germline lookup yields CDR1 LNHDA and CDR2 SQIVND (reference sequence). V was trimmed by 1 base and J by 9 bases, leaving 16 bases between them. The CDR3 contains 15 residues.

This clone was observed once. The chain joins TRBV28 to TRBJ2-6, with no clear D. V lost 1 base, J lost 2 bases, and 6 bases lay in between. CDR1 is MDHEN, CDR2 SYDVKM, per germline. The CDR3 is made up of 15 amino acids. CDR3 DNA: TGTGCCAGCAGTTTATTCGGTGCTGGGGCCAACGTCCTGACTTTC. This codes for CASSLFGAGANVLTF.

This chain connects TRBV7-6 to TRBJ2-3, with D perhaps TRBD2 (6 bases). The germline CDR1 and CDR2 sequences are SGHVS and FNYEAQ. V was shortened by 5 bases and J by 4 bases, with 22 bases between the two germline ends. The CDR3 is 17 amino acids. The CDR3 bases are TGTGCCAGCAGCCCCCTATGGGACTCCCTAGGCGCAGATACGCAGTATTTT. Amino acid sequence: CASSPLWDSLGADTQYF. The complete variable domain, with remaining parts taken from reference TRBV7-6 and TRBJ2-3, reads GAGVSQSPRYKVTKRGQDVALRCDPISGHVSLYWYRQALGQGPEFLTYFNYEAQQDKSGLPNDRFSAERPEGSISTLTIQRTEQRDSAMYRCASSPLWDSLGADTQYFGPGTRLTVL.

This chain links TRBV21-1 with TRBJ1-5; the table assigns TRBD1, which was not confirmed against the DNA. TRBV21-1 is a pseudogene segment. The CDR3 runs 17 residues. CDR3 nucleotides: TGTGCCAGCAGCGGACAGAACAGGGGAAATAGCAATCAGCCCCAGCATTTT. Translating it yields CASSGQNRGNSNQPQHF.

The rearrangement joins TRBV7-2 to TRBJ1-5; TRBD1 matches at 7 bases. Looked up from germline, CDR1 is SGHTA and CDR2 is FQGNSA. The CDR3 has 17 residues. Losses at the gene ends were 5 bases for V and 0 bases for J; bases not matched to a gene: 10. Here the CDR3 DNA reads TGTGCCAGCAGCACCGACAGGGCGGGGTATAGCAATCAGCCCCAGCATTTT. This gives the protein CASSTDRAGYSNQPQHF.

The gene calls are TRBV11-2 and TRBJ2-3, with D possibly being TRBD2 (5 bases). Per germline, CDR1 SGHAT and CDR2 FQNNGV. The CDR3 has 15 residues. Trimming cost V 4 bases and J 6 bases, with 17 bases left between them. The CDR3 nucleotides read TGTGCCAGCAGCTCCTCCCCCGAGCGCGGGGATACGCAGTATTTT. Encoded protein: CASSSSPERGDTQYF.

V gene TRBV18 combines with J gene TRBJ2-3; TRBD2 matches at 10 bases. The CDR3 totals 16 residues. V trimming: 1 base; J trimming: 4 bases; junction bases outside the gene matches: 5. Germline V lookup: CDR1 KGHSH, CDR2 LQKENI. The CDR3 DNA reads as TGTGCCAGCTCACCACGAGCGGGGGGGCGCTCAGATACGCAGTATTTT. Amino acid sequence: CASSPRAGGRSDTQYF.

This chain links TRBV2 with TRBJ1-1; 7 nucleotides align to TRBD1. Germline V gene lookup returns CDR1 SNHLY and CDR2 FYNNEI. The ends lost 6 bases at V and 4 bases at J; junction bases unmatched: 8. This CDR3 has 14 residues. The CDR3 DNA sequence: TGTGCCAGCAGCCGGGACAGCTGGTCCACTGAAGCTTTCTTT. It is translated as CASSRDSWSTEAFF.

The chain links TRBV2 to TRBJ1-1, with 11 bases fitting TRBD1. Germline lookup yields CDR1 SNHLY and CDR2 FYNNEI. The CDR3 has 15 residues. Trimming at V came to 6 bases and at J to 5 bases, leaving 8 bases not matched to a gene. The CDR3 is CASSAPDRGQTEAFF. The CDR3 bases are TGTGCCAGCAGCGCACCGGACAGGGGGCAAACTGAAGCTTTCTTT. The whole variable domain, filled in from reference TRBV2 and TRBJ1-1, reads EPEVTQTPSHQVTQMGQEVILRCVPISNHLYFYWYRQILGQKVEFLVSFYNNEISEKSEIFDDQFSVERPDGSNFTLKIRSTKLEDSAMYFCASSAPDRGQTEAFFGQGTRLTVV.

With respect to this clone: A read error may produce the germline difference seen at one junction end. The chain joins TRBV5-1 to TRBJ2-5; 12 nucleotides line up with TRBD2. Germline lookup yields CDR1 SGHRS and CDR2 YFSETQ. CDR3 length equals 17 residues. In DNA, the CDR3 is TGCGCCAGCAGCTCAGGACTAGCGGGAACCCTCCAAGTGACCCAGTACTTC. Amino acids: CASSSGLAGTLQVTQYF.

The chain employs TRBV5-1 and TRBJ1-2; D unresolved. The CDR3 is 16 residues long. With 0 bases removed from V and 8 bases from J, the gap between germline ends came to 20 bases. Germline V gene data show CDR1 as SGHRS and CDR2 as YFSETQ. CDR3 DNA: TGCGCCAGCAGCTTGGCCGTGAAGGCTCTAAAGGAGGGCTACACCTTC. It encodes CASSLAVKALKEGYTF.

The chain recombines TRBV19 with TRBJ1-1; D remains ambiguous. This CDR3 is 19 amino acids long. The ends were cut back, 8 bases at V and 0 bases at J, with 28 bases in the middle. CDR1 is LNHDA, CDR2 SQIVND, per germline (reference sequence). As DNA, the CDR3 is TGTGCCAGTTCCGGTAGATCGCAGCAGGCCCAGACTATGAACACTGAAGCTTTCTTT. The encoded protein is CASSGRSQQAQTMNTEAFF.

This clone was detected only once. The V and J genes are TRBV12-3 or TRBV12-4 and TRBJ2-1, with D possibly TRBD2 on 5 matching bases. The CDR3 contains 13 residues. The V and J ends lost 5 bases and 5 bases respectively, with 10 bases between them. The DNA of the CDR3 is TGTGCCAGCAGTACGGACTCGAACAATGAGCAGTTCTTC. Its translation: CASSTDSNNEQFF.

V usage is TRBV7-2 and J usage is TRBJ2-7, with 7 nucleotides matching TRBD2. Germline loops: CDR1 SGHTA, CDR2 FQGNSA. CDR3 length: 14 amino acids. Unmatched junction bases numbered 3, after V lost 4 bases and J lost 0 bases. CDR3 DNA sequence: TGTGCCAGCAGCTGGGGGGGTACCTCCTACGAGCAGTACTTC. Protein product: CASSWGGTSYEQYF. Full variable domain (remainder filled in from reference TRBV7-2 and TRBJ2-7): GAGVSQSPSNKVTEKGKDVELRCDPISGHTALYWYRQSLGQGLEFLIYFQGNSAPDKSGLPSDRFSAERTGGSVSTLTIQRTQQEDSAVYLCASSWGGTSYEQYFGPGTRLTVT.

The gene calls are TRBV7-9 and TRBJ2-3; the D gene is possibly TRBD1 (6 bases). This CDR3 is built from 15 residues. In germline, CDR1 is SEHNR, CDR2 FQNEAQ (reference sequence). Trimming removed 1 base at V and 1 base at J, with 9 bases between. The CDR3 region has the DNA TGTGCCAGCAGCTTAGTCCCAGGGGGCACAGATACGCAGTATTTT. This codes for CASSLVPGGTDTQYF.